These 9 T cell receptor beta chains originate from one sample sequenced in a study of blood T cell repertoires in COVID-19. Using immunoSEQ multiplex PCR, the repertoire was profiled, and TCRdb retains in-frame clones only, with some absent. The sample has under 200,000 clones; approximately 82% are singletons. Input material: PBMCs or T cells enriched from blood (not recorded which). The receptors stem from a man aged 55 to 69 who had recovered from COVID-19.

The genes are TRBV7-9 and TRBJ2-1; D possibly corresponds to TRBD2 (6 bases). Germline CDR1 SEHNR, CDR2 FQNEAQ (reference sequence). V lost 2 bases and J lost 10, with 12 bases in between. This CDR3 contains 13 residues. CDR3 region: CASSLLGTSEQFF. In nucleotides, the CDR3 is TGTGCCAGCAGCTTATTGGGGACTTCCGAGCAGTTCTTC.

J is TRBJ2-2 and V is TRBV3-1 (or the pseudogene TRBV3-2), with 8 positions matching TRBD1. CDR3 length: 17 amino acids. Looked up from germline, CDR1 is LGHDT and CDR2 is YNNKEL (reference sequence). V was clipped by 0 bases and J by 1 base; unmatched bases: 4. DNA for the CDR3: TGTGCCAGCAGCCAAGATCGAGACAGGGGGAACACCGGGGAGCTGTTTTTT. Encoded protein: CASSQDRDRGNTGELFF.

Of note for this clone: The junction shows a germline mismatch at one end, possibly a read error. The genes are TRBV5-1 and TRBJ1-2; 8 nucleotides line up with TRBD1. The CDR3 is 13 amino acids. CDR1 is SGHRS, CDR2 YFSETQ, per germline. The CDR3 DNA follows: TGCGCCAGCAGCCCTGGGGAGGACAGGGAGCCTCACTTC. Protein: CASSPGEDREPHF.

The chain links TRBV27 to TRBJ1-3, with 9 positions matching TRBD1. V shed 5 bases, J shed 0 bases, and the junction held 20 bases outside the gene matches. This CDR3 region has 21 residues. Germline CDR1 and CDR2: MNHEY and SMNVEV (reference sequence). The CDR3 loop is CASSPRDRDYGNQGSGNTIYF. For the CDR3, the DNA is TGTGCCAGCAGTCCCAGGGACAGGGACTACGGCAATCAGGGCTCTGGAAACACCATATATTTT.

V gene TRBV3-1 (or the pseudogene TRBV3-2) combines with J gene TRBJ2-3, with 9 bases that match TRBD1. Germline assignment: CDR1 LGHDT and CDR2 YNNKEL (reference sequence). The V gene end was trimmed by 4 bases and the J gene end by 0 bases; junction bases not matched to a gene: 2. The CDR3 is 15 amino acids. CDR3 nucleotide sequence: TGTGCCAGCAGCCTGACAGGGGGTAGCACAGATACGCAGTATTTT. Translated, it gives CASSLTGGSTDTQYF.

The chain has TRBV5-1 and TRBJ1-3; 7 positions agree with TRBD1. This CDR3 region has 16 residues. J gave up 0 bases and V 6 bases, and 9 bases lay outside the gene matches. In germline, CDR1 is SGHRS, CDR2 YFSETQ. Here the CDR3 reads CASTRTGDNSGNTIYF. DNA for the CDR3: TGCGCCAGCACGCGGACAGGTGACAACTCTGGAAACACCATATATTTT.

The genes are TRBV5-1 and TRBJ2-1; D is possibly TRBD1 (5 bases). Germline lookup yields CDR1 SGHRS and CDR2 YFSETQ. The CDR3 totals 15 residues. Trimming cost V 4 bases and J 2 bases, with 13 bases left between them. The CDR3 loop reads CASSLQGGAYNEQFF. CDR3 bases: TGCGCCAGCAGCCTGCAGGGCGGAGCCTACAATGAGCAGTTCTTC.

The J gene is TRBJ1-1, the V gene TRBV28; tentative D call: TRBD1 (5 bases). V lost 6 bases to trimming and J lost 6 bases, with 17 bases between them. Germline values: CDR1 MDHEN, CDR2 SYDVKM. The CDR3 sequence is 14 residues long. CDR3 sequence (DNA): TGTGCCAGCAGGCGGGGCCAGACGAGCTCTGAAGCTTTCTTT. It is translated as CASRRGQTSSEAFF.

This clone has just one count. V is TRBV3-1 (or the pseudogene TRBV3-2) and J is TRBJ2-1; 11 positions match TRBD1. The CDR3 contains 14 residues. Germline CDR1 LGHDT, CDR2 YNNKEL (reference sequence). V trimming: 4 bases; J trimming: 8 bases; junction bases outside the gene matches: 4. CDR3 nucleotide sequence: TGTGCCAGCAGCCCGGACAGGGGGCCCTATGAGCAGTTCTTC. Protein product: CASSPDRGPYEQFF.